This TCR beta chain was obtained from a study of blood T cell repertoires in COVID-19. Across the study: Both acute and convalescent COVID-19 samples were obtained from the United States, Italy and Spain. Sources were T cells, B-cell-depleted T cells, or PBMCs; the material itself was cDNA or gDNA.

As processed by the authors: The assay estimated nucleated cells by amplifying reference gene primers. Clones were read by immunoSEQ multiplex PCR, and TCRdb kept only the in-frame ones, dropping some. V, J and clone size are those of that table, while D and trimming were read from the DNA. The top ten clones hold roughly 4.2% of a sample with about 250,000 clones, approximately 79% of them seen once. CDR1 and CDR2 (germline): KGHSH, LQKENI. This CDR3 comprises 15 residues. Trimming removed 5 bases at V and 1 base at J, with 11 bases between. Sequencing was performed on peripheral blood. This TCR was recovered from a woman between 40 and 50 years old with active or convalescent COVID-19. J is TRBJ1-4 and V is TRBV18; no clear D. Here the CDR3 DNA reads TGTGCCAGCTCAGCAGGATCGCAAACTAATGAAAAACTGTTTTTT. Residues: CASSAGSQTNEKLFF.